One and the same sample provided the 12 T cell receptor beta chains below, sequenced in a study of OX40 agonist ivuxolimab in advanced cancers. Generated by immunoSEQ multiplex PCR, the TCRdb table keeps only in-frame clones and is missing some. The sample yields some 50,000 clones, about nine tenths seen once. The sequencing used CD4+ or CD8+ T cells sorted from blood, collected in a trial of the OX40 agonist ivuxolimab. The receptors stem from an adult with an advanced solid tumor such as melanoma, head and neck, liver or kidney cancer.

The CDR3 sequence is CASSLDPGIGEKLFF. CDR3 sequence (DNA): TGTGCCAGCAGCTTAGATCCAGGTATAGGCGAAAAACTGTTTTTT. V gene TRBV11-2 combines with J gene TRBJ1-4; D gene uncertain. The CDR3 is 15 amino acids. Germline values: CDR1 SGHAT, CDR2 FQNNGV. With 0 bases removed from V and 8 bases from J, the gap between germline ends came to 13 bases.

The chain combines TRBV2 with TRBJ1-2; possible D gene TRBD1, 5 bases. In germline, CDR1 is SNHLY, CDR2 FYNNEI. The CDR3 is made up of 15 amino acids. V lost 1 base and J 6 bases, leaving 15 bases between the germline ends. CDR3 in DNA: TGTGCCAGCAGTGAAGGACCGAGGGGAGGCGATGGCTACACCTTC. Its translation: CASSEGPRGGDGYTF.

The genes are TRBV18 and TRBJ1-2; D remains ambiguous. Germline loops: CDR1 KGHSH, CDR2 LQKENI. V lost 3 bases and J lost 3, with 11 bases in between. This CDR3 is 14 amino acids long. The CDR3 spells CASSPPGPDYGYTF. In nucleotides, the CDR3 is TGTGCCAGCTCACCCCCTGGTCCCGACTATGGCTACACCTTC.

The rearrangement uses TRBV21-1 and TRBJ2-1; the table's D call of TRBD1 was not tested on the DNA. TRBV21-1 counts as a pseudogene. The CDR3 contains 14 residues. The CDR3 sequence: CASSPGQGYNEQFF. CDR3 in DNA: TGTGCCAGCAGTCCGGGACAGGGGTACAATGAGCAGTTCTTC.

The CDR3 region has the DNA TGTGCCAGCGTCCCCGCGGGAGAACATGAGCAGTTCTTC. It is translated as CASVPAGEHEQFF. The chain carries TRBV6-5 and TRBJ2-1; 7 bases are shared with TRBD2. Trimming took 8 bases from V and 8 from J; bases not matched to a gene: 9. The CDR3 is made up of 13 amino acids. Germline loops: CDR1 MNHEY, CDR2 SVGAGI.

The V gene is TRBV6-1, the J gene TRBJ1-1; no clear D gene. The CDR3 has 15 amino acids. Germline V CDR1 and CDR2: MNHNS, SASEGT. The V gene lost 0 bases and the J gene lost 0 bases, with 8 bases spanning the gap. The DNA for the CDR3 is TGTGCCAGCAGTGAAGCGCGGCAGTTGAACACTGAAGCTTTCTTT. Protein: CASSEARQLNTEAFF.

The genes are TRBV28 and TRBJ1-2; D is uncertain. Per germline, CDR1 MDHEN and CDR2 SYDVKM. The ends were cut back, 3 bases at V and 4 bases at J, with 9 bases in the middle. The CDR3 has 13 amino acids. CDR3 sequence: CASSFSTAYGYTF. In DNA, the CDR3 is TGTGCCAGCAGTTTTTCCACAGCCTATGGCTACACCTTC.

Concerning this clone: One junction end does not reproduce the germline sequence, and a read error may be involved. The rearrangement uses TRBV7-8 and TRBJ2-5, with 10 bases aligning to TRBD2. Germline CDR1 reads SGHVS; CDR2 reads FQNEAQ. The CDR3 loop spans 16 amino acids. The CDR3 DNA sequence: TGCGACAAGGACAGTGATAGCGGGGGGCTTAGGGAGACCCAGTACTTC. Protein product: CDKDSDSGGLRETQYF. The full variable domain, rest sourced from reference TRBV7-8 and TRBJ2-5, is GAGVSQSPRYKVAKRGQDVALRCDPISGHVSLFWYQQALGQGPEFLTYFQNEAQLDKSGLPSDRFFAERPEGSVSTLKIQRTQQEDSAVYLCDKDSDSGGLRETQYFGPGTRLLVL.

A single count supports this clone. This chain uses TRBV28 with TRBJ1-1; a weak D match, TRBD1 (6 bases). The CDR3 loop spans 12 amino acids. The germline gives CDR1 MDHEN, CDR2 SYDVKM. V was clipped by 3 bases and J by 5 bases, with 7 bases between them. The CDR3 DNA reads TGTGCCAGCAGTTTCGGACAGACTGAAGCTTTCTTT. Its protein is CASSFGQTEAFF.

The chain has TRBV7-2 and TRBJ2-5, with 7 bases aligning to TRBD1. The CDR3 runs 15 residues. With V trimmed by 7 bases and J by 5 bases, 13 bases remained unmatched. Germline V gene sequence: CDR1 SGHTA, CDR2 FQGNSA. The CDR3 region has the DNA TGTGCCAGCAACCCGAGACCGGGACAGAGGGAGACCCAGTACTTC. It translates to CASNPRPGQRETQYF.

The chain is built from TRBV11-2 and TRBJ2-5, with a tentative D call TRBD1 (6 bases). This CDR3 spans 14 amino acids. Germline lookup yields CDR1 SGHAT and CDR2 FQNNGV. Trimming took 4 bases from V and 1 from J, leaving 10 bases between them. In DNA, the CDR3 is TGTGCCAGCAGCTCTACACAGGGCCAAGAGACCCAGTACTTC. Translated, it gives CASSSTQGQETQYF.

The rearrangement joins TRBV5-4 to TRBJ2-2; tentative D call: TRBD1 (6 bases). The CDR3 is 14 residues long. Looked up from germline, CDR1 is SGHNT and CDR2 is YYREEE (reference sequence). Between the trimmed V and J ends, which lost 4 bases and 2 bases, there was a span of 9 bases. CDR3 coding DNA: TGTGCCAGCAGCCGGGACACTAACACCGGGGAGCTGTTTTTT. Protein: CASSRDTNTGELFF.